This TCR beta chain originates from a study of cytotoxic CD8 clonotypes in ibrutinib-treated CLL. Study-wide context: There were approximately ten relapsed/refractory patients and about 15 treatment-naive patients, and 17 were IGHV unmutated. Study observations and caveats: Sustained-remission and progressing patients had unequal sampling times. A rise in clonality was seen at ibrutinib response, and a fall back toward baseline was seen at progression.

A note on this clone: What it binds is not known.

The planned depth of sequencing spanned 1 in 200,000 to 1 in 1 million T cells. Measured with immunoSEQ multiplex PCR; TCRdb has only the in-frame clones, and not every one. The sample lists about 140,000 clones; 80% to 95% were seen once. V lost 5 bases and J 7 bases, leaving 17 bases between the germline ends. Germline lookup yields CDR1 SEHNR and CDR2 FQNEAQ (reference sequence). CDR3 length: 15 amino acids. The chain carries TRBV7-9 and TRBJ1-4; D possibly corresponds to TRBD1 (6 bases). The clonotype originates from a human donor with chronic lymphocytic leukemia. The sample in question was PBMCs, obtained after 12 months of ibrutinib treatment. In DNA form, the CDR3 reads TGTGCCAGCAGCCCCGAGGGGGGCTTTGGTGAAAAACTGTTTTTT. Its translation is CASSPEGGFGEKLFF.